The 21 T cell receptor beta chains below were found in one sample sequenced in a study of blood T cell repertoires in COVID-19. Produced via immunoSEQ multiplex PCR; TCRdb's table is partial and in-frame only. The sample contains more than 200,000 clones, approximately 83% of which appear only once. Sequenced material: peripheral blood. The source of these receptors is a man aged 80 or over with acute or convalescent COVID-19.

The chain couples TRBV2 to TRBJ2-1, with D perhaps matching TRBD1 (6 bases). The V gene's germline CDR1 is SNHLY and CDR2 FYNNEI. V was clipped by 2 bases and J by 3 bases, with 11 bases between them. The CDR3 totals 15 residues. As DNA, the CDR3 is TGTGCCAGCAGTGAAATTGGGGGCGGCTACAATGAGCAGTTCTTC. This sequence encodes CASSEIGGGYNEQFF.

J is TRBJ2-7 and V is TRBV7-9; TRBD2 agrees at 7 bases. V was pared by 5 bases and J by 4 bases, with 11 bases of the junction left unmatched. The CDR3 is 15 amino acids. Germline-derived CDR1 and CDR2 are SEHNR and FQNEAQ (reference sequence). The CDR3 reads CASSPIGGRPYEQYF. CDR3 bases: TGTGCCAGCAGCCCGATTGGCGGGAGACCTTACGAGCAGTACTTC.

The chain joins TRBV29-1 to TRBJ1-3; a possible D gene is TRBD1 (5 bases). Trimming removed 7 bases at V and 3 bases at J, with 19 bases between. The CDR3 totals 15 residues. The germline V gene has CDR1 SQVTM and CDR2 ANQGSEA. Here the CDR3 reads CSAQGGSRYGNTIYF. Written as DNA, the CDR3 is TGCAGCGCCCAGGGAGGTTCAAGATATGGAAACACCATATATTTT.

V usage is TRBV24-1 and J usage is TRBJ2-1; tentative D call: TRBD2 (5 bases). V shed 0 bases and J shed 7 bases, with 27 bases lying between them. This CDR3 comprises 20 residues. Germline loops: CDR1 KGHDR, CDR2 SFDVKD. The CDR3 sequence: CATSDLTSRGSGKGRNEQFF. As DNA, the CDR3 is TGTGCCACCAGTGATTTGACGTCTCGGGGTAGTGGTAAGGGTAGAAATGAGCAGTTCTTC.

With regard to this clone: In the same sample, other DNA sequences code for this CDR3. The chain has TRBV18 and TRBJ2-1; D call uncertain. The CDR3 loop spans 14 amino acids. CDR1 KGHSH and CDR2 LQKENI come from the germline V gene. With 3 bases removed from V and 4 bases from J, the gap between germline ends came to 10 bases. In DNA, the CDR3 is TGTGCCAGCTCACCCGGTGGTTCTTACAATGAGCAGTTCTTC. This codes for CASSPGGSYNEQFF.

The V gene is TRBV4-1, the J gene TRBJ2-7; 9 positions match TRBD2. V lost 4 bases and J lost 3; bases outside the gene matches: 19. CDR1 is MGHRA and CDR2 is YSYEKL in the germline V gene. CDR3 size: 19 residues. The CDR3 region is CASSPQYRSGRGFDYEQYF. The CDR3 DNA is TGCGCCAGCAGCCCCCAGTATCGTAGCGGGAGAGGATTCGACTACGAGCAGTACTTC.

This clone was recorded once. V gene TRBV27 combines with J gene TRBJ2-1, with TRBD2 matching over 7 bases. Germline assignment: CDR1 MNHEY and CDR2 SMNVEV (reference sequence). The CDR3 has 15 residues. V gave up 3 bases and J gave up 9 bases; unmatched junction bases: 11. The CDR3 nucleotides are TGTGCCAGCAGTTTTGTGGGAGGGCCCTCCGGTGAGCAGTTCTTC. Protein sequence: CASSFVGGPSGEQFF.

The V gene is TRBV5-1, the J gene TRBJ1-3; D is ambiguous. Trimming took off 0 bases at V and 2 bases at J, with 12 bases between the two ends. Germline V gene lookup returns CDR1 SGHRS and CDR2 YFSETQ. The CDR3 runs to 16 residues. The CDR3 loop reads CASSLAAGAAGNTIYF. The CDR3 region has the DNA TGCGCCAGCAGCTTGGCCGCGGGAGCTGCTGGAAACACCATATATTTT.

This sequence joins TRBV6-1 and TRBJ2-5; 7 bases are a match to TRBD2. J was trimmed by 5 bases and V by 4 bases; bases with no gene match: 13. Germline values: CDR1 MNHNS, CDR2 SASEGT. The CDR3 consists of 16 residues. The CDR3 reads CASSASVGGAVETQYF. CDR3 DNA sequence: TGTGCCAGCAGTGCATCTGTGGGAGGGGCCGTGGAGACCCAGTACTTC.

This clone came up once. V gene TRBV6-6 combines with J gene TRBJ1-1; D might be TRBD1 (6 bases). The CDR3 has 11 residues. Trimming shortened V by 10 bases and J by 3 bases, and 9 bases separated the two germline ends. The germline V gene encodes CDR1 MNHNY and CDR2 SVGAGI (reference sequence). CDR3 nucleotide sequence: TGTGCCACCTACAGGGACACTGAAGCTTTCTTT. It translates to CATYRDTEAFF.

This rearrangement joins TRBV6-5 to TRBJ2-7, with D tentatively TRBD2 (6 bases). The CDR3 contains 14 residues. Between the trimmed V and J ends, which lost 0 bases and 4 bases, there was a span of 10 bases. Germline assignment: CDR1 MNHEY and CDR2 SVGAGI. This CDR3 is CASSYSLGGYEQYF. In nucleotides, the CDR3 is TGTGCCAGCAGTTACTCCCTCGGGGGATACGAGCAGTACTTC.

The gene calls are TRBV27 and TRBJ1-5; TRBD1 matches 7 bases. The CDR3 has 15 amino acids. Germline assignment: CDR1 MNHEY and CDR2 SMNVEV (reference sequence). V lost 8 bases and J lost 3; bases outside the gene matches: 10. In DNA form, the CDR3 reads TGTGCCAGCGGAGTTCGCGGGACAGACAATCAGCCCCAGCATTTT. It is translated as CASGVRGTDNQPQHF.

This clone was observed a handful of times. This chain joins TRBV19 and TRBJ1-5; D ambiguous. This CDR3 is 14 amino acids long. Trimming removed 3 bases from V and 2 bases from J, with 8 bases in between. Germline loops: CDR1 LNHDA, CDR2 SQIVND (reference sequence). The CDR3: CASSIEVRNQPQHF. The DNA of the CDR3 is TGTGCCAGTAGTATTGAGGTCCGCAATCAGCCCCAGCATTTT.

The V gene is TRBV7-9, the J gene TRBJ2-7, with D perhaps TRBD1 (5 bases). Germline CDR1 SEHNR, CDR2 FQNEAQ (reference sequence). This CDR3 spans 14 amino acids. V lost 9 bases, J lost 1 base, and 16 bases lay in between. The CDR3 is CASSKGLRSYEQYF. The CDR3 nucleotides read TGTGCCAGTTCGAAGGGGCTCCGATCCTACGAGCAGTACTTC.

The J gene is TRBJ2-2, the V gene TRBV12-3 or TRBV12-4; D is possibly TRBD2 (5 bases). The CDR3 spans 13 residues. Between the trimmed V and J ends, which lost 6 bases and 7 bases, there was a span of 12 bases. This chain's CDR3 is CASRKRRVGELFF. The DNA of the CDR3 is TGTGCCAGCAGGAAGAGGCGGGTCGGGGAGCTGTTTTTT.

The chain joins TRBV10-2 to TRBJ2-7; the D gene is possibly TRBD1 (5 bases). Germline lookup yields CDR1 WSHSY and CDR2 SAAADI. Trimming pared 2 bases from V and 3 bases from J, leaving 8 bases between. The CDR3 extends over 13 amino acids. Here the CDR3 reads CASSEGQGYEQYF. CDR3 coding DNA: TGCGCCAGCAGTGAGGGGCAGGGCTACGAGCAGTACTTC.

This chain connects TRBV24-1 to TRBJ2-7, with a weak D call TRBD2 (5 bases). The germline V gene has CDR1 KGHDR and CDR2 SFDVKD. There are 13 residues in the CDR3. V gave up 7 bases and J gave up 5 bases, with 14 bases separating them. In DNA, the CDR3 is TGTGCCACCAGCACTCCCCCGAGGGACGAGCAGTACTTC. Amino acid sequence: CATSTPPRDEQYF.

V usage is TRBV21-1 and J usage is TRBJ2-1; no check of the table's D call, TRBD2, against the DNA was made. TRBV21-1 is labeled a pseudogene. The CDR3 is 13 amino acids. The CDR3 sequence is CASSKEEDNEQFF. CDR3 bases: TGTGCCAGCAGCAAAGAGGAGGACAATGAGCAGTTCTTC.

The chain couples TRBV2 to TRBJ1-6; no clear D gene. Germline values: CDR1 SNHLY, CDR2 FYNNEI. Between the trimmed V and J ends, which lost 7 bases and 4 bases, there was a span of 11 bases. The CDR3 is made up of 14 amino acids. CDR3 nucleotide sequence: TGTGCCAGCAAGGAGACCGCGTATAATTCACCCCTCCACTTT. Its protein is CASKETAYNSPLHF.

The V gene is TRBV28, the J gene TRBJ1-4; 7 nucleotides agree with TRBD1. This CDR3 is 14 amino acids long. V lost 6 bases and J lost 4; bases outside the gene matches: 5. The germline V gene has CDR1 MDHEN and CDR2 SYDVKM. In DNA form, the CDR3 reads TGTGCCAGCAGACTACAGGGGTATAATGAAAAACTGTTTTTT. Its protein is CASRLQGYNEKLFF.

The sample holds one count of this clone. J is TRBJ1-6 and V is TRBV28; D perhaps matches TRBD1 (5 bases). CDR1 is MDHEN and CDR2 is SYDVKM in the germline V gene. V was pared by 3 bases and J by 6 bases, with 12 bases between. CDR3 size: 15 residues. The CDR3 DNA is TGTGCCAGCAGTTTTGCAGGGCGGATTAATTCACCCCTCCACTTT. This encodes CASSFAGRINSPLHF.